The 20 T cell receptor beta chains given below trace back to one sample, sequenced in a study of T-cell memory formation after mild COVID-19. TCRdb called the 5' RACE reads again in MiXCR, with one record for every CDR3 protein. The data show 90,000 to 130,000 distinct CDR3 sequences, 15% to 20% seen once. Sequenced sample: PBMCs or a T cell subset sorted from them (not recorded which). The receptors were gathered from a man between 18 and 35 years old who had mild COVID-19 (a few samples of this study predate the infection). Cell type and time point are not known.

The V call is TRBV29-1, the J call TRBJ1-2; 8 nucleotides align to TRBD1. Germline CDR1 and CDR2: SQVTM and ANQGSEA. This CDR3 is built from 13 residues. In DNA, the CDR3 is TGCAGAGGAAAATCCGGACAGGGCGATGGCTACACCTTC. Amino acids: CRGKSGQGDGYTF.

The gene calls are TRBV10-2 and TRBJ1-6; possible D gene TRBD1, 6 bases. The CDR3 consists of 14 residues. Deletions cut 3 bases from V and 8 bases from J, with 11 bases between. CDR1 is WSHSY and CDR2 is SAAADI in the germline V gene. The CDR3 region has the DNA TGCGCCAGCAGTGACCGGACAGAAGATTCACCCCTCCACTTT. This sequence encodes CASSDRTEDSPLHF.

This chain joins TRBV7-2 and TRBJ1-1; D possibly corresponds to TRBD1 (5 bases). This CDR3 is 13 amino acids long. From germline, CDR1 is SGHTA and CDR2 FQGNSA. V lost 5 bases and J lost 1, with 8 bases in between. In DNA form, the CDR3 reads TGTGCCAGCAGCCGGGGGAGGAACACTGAAGCTTTCTTT. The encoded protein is CASSRGRNTEAFF.

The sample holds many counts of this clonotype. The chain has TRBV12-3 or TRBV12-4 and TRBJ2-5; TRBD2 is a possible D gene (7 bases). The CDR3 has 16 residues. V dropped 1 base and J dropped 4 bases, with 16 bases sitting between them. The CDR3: CASSLGLAGAGETQYF. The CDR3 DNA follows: TGTGCCAGCAGTTTAGGGCTCGCGGGGGCGGGAGAGACCCAGTACTTC.

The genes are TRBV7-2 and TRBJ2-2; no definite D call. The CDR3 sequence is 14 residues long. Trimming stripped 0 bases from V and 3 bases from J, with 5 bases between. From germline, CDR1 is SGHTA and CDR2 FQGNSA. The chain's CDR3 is CASSLARDTGELFF. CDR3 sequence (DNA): TGTGCCAGCAGCTTAGCAAGGGACACCGGGGAGCTGTTTTTT.

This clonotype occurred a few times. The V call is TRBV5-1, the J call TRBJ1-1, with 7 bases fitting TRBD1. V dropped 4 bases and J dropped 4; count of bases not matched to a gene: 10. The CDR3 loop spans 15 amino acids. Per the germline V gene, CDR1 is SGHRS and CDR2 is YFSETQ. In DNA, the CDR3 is TGCGCCAGCAGCAGGGATGAGTCAGGGGGCACTGAAGCTTTCTTT. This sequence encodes CASSRDESGGTEAFF.

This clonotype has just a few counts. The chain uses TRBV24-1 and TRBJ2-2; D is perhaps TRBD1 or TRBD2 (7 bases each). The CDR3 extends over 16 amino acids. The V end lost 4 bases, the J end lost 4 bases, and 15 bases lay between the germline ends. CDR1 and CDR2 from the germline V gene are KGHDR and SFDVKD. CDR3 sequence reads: CATSDQTGRGTGELFF. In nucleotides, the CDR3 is TGTGCCACCAGTGACCAGACAGGGAGGGGCACCGGGGAGCTGTTTTTT.

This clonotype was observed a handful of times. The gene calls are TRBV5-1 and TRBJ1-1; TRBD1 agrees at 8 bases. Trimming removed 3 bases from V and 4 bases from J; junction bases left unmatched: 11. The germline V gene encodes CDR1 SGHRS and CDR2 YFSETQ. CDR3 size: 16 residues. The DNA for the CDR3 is TGCGCCAGCAGCTCTGGGACAGGCGGCGTTAGCACTGAAGCTTTCTTT. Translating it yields CASSSGTGGVSTEAFF. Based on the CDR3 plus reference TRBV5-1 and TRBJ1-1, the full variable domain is KAGVTQTPRYLIKTRGQQVTLSCSPISGHRSVSWYQQTPGQGLQFLFEYFSETQRNKGNFPGRFSGRQFSNSRSEMNVSTLELGDSALYLCASSSGTGGVSTEAFFGQGTRLTVV.

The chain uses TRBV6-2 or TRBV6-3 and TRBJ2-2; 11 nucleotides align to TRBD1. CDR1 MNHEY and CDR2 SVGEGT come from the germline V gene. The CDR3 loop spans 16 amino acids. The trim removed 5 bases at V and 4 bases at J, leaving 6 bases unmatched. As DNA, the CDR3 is TGTGCCAGCAGTCCGGGACAGGGGGTATCCACCGGGGAGCTGTTTTTT. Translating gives CASSPGQGVSTGELFF.

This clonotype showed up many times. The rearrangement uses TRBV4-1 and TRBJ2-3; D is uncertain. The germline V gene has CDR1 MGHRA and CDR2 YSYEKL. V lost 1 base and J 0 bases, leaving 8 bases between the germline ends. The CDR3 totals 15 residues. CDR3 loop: CASSQVYTSTDTQYF. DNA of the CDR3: TGCGCCAGCAGCCAAGTTTATACTAGCACAGATACGCAGTATTTT.

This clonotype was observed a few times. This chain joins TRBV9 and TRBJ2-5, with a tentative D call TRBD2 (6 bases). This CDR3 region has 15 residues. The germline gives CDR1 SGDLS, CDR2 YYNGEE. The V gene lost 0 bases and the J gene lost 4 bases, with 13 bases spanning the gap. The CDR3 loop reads CASSVGGVVRETQYF. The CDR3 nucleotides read TGTGCCAGCAGCGTAGGCGGGGTTGTCCGAGAGACCCAGTACTTC.

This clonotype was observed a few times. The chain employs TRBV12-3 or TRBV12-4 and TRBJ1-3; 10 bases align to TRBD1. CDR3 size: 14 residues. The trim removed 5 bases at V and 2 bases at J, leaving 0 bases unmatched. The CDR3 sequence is CASSGTGAGNTIYF. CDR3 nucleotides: TGTGCCAGCAGTGGGACAGGGGCTGGAAACACCATATATTTT.

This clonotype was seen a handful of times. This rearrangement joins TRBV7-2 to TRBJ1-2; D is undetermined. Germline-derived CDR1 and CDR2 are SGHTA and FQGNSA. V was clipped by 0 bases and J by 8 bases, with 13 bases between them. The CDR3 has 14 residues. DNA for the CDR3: TGTGCCAGCAGCTTAGCCCGCGTGGATCCAGGCTACACCTTC. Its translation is CASSLARVDPGYTF.

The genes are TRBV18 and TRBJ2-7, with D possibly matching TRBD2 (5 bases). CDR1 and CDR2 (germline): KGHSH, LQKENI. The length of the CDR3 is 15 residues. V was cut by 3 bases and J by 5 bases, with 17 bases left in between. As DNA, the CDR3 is TGTGCCAGCTCACCCCAACCGGGGATTTACCACGAGCAGTACTTC. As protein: CASSPQPGIYHEQYF. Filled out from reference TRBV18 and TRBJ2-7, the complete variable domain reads NAGVMQNPRHLVRRRGQEARLRCSPMKGHSHVYWYRQLPEEGLKFMVYLQKENIIDESGMPKERFSAEFPKEGPSILRIQQVVRGDSAAYFCASSPQPGIYHEQYFGPGTRLTVT.

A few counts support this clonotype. The CDR3 region is CASSTGIGNTIYF. DNA of the CDR3: TGTGCCAGCAGCACAGGGATTGGAAACACCATATATTTT. The J gene is TRBJ1-3, the V gene TRBV12-3 or TRBV12-4; tentative D call: TRBD1 (6 bases). The V and J ends lost 6 bases and 3 bases respectively, with 9 bases between them. This CDR3 contains 13 residues.

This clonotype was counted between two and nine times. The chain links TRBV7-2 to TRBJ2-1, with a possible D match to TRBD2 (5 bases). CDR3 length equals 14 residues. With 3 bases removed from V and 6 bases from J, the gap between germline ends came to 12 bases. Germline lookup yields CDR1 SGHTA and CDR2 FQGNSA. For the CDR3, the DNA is TGTGCCAGCAGCTTGGCGAGGGTTGTCAATGAGCAGTTCTTC. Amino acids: CASSLARVVNEQFF.

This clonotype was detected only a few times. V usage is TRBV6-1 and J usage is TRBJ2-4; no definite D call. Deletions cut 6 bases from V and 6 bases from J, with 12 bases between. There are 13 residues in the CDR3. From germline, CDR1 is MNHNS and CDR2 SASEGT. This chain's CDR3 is CASRAPGSNIQYF. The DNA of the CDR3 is TGTGCCAGCAGGGCACCGGGTTCAAACATTCAGTACTTC.

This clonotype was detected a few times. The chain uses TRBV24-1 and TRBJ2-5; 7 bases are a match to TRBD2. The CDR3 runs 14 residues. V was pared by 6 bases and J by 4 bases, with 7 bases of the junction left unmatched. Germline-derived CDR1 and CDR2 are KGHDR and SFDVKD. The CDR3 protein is CATSSTREGETQYF. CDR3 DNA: TGTGCCACCAGTAGCACCAGGGAGGGAGAGACCCAGTACTTC.

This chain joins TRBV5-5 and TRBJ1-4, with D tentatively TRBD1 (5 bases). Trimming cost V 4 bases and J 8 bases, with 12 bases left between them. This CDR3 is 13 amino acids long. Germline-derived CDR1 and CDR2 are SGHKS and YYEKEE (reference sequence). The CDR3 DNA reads TGTGCCAGCAGCCAGGGACTTACGGAAAAACTGTTTTTT. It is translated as CASSQGLTEKLFF.

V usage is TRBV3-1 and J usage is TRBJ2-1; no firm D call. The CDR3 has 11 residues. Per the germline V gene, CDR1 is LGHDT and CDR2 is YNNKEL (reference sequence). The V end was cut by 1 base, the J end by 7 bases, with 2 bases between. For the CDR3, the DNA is TGTGCCAGCAGCCAAGGAAATGAGCAGTTCTTC. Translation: CASSQGNEQFF.